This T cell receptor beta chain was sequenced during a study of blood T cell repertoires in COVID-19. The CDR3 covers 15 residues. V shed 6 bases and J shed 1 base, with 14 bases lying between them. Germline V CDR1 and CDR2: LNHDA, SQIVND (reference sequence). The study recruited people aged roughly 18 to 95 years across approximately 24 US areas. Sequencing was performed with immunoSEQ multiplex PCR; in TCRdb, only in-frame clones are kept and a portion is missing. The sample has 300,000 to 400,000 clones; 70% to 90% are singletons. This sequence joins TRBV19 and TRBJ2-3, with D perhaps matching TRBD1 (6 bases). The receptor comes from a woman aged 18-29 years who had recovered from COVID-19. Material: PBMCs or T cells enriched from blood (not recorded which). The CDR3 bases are TGTGCCAGTAGCTCCGTGGGGGCGGGCACAGATACGCAGTATTTT. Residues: CASSSVGAGTDTQYF.